This T cell receptor (beta chain) was observed in a study of T cells in Graves' hyperthyroidism and ophthalmopathy. Study-wide context: Prior to any treatment, at the point of initial diagnosis, peripheral blood was collected. Study-wide points: Blood also contained most expanded thyroid clonotypes above 0.001. From stable hyperthyroidism, ophthalmopathy was separated by a 13 V-J model.

Subjects aged 18 to 65 presented with newly diagnosed hyperthyroidism of less than 2 months' duration. CDR1 and CDR2 (germline): DFQATT, SNEGSKA (reference sequence). This CDR3 is built from 12 residues. This clonotype has more than one count but fewer than ten. The antigen is undetermined. Sequence at one end of the junction differs from germline and may be a read error. Amplification of TCR beta CDR3 regions used RNA as the template. When the TCR CDR3 underwent first-round RT-PCR, the HTBI primer set was used. From the multiplex PCR reads, TCRdb called clonotypes with MiXCR, one entry per CDR3 protein. The sample includes more than 300,000 distinct CDR3 sequences, about 12% seen only once; the top ten take around 9.2%.

Sequenced input: blood. This chain connects TRBV20-1 to TRBJ2-5; a weak D match, TRBD2 (6 bases). The sequence came from a woman aged 18-35 years with Graves' hyperthyroidism. In DNA form, the CDR3 reads TGCAGTGCTGGGATATCTAGCGAGACCCGGTACTTC. The encoded protein is CSAGISSETRYF.